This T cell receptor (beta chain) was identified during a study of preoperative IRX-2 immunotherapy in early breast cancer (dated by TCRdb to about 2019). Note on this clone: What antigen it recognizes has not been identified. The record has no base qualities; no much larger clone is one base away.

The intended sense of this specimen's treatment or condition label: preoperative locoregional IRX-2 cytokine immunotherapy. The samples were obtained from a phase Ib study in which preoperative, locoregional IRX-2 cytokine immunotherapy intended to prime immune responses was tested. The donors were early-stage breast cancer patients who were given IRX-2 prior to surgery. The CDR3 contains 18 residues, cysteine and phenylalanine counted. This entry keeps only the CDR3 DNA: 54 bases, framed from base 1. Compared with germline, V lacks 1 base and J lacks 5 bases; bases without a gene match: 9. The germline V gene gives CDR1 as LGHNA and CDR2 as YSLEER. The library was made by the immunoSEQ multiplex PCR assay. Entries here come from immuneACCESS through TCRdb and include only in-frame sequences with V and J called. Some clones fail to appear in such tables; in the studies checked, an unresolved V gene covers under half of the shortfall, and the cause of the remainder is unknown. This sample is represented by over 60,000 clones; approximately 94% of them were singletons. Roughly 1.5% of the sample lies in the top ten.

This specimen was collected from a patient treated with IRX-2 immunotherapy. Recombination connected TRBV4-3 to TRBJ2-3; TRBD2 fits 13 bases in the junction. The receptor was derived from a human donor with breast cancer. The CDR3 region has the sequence CASSQVWGLAGLKDTQYF. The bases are TGCGCCAGCAGCCAAGTTTGGGGACTAGCGGGGCTTAAAGATACGCAGTATTTT.